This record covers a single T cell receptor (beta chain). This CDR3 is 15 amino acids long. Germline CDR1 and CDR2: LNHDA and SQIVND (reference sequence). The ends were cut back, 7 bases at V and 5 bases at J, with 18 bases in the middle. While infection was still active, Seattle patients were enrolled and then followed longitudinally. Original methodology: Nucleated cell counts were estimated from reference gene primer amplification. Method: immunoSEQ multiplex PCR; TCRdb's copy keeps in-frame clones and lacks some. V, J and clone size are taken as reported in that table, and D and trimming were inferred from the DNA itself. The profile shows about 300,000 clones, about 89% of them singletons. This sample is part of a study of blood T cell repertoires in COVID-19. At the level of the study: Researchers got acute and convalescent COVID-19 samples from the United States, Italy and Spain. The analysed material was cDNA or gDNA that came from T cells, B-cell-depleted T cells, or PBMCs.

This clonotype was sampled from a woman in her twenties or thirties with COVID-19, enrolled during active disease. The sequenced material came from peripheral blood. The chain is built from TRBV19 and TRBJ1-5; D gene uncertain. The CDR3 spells CASTKRLGGDQPQHF. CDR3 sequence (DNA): TGTGCCAGTACCAAGCGACTGGGAGGCGATCAGCCCCAGCATTTT.